Below are 6 T cell receptor beta chains sequenced from a single sample in a study of cytomegalovirus exposure and HLA in healthy donors. PCR was performed using 60 Vbeta and 13 Jbeta primers. Measured with immunoSEQ multiplex PCR; TCRdb has only the in-frame clones, and not every one. In the table there are some 130,000 clones, about four fifths of which are singletons. Sample: PBMCs. Every receptor here comes from a male donor in good health and CMV-seronegative.

The V and J genes are TRBV7-2 and TRBJ2-7; TRBD2 aligns across 10 bases. After removal of 5 bases from V and 0 bases from J, the junction contained 4 bases not matched to a gene. The germline CDR1 and CDR2 sequences are SGHTA and FQGNSA. The CDR3 extends over 15 amino acids. CDR3 sequence reads: CASSTASGGSYEQYF. The CDR3 DNA reads TGTGCCAGCAGCACCGCTAGCGGGGGCTCCTACGAGCAGTACTTC.

This clone has just one count. The chain is built from TRBV7-9 and TRBJ2-5; the D gene is possibly TRBD1 (6 bases). CDR1 is SEHNR and CDR2 is FQNEAQ in the germline V gene (reference sequence). This CDR3 contains 14 residues. The ends were cut back, 0 bases at V and 3 bases at J, with 8 bases in the middle. The CDR3 DNA sequence: TGTGCCAGCAGCTTAGCGGGGGCAGAAGAGACCCAGTACTTC. Protein product: CASSLAGAEETQYF.

The table lists this clone with a count of one. V usage is TRBV6-5 and J usage is TRBJ2-5; D is ambiguous. The DNA end lines up better with TRBJ2-7; the J call may be wrong. The CDR3 runs to 11 residues. Germline assignment: CDR1 MNHEY and CDR2 SVGAGI. In DNA, the CDR3 is TGTGCCAGAGCGCCTGCCTACGAGCAGTACTTC. It codes for CARAPAYEQYF.

The sample holds one count of this clone. The chain employs TRBV7-8 and TRBJ1-1; 9 nucleotides align to TRBD1. CDR3 length equals 15 residues. Germline V gives CDR1 SGHVS, CDR2 FQNEAQ. The junction had 4 bases not matched to a gene; V was cut back by 3 bases and J by 2 bases. CDR3 nucleotides: TGTGCCAGCAGCTTGGCGGGACAGGGCAACACTGAAGCTTTCTTT. Translated, it gives CASSLAGQGNTEAFF.

This chain connects TRBV6-5 to TRBJ2-5; TRBD1 aligns across 7 bases. The CDR3 runs 14 residues. Germline V lookup: CDR1 MNHEY, CDR2 SVGAGI. Unmatched junction bases numbered 3, after V lost 0 bases and J lost 5 bases. DNA for the CDR3: TGTGCCAGCAGTTACTCACAGGGGCGGGAGACCCAGTACTTC. Its protein product is CASSYSQGRETQYF.

This clone was picked up a small number of times. This chain uses TRBV7-3 with TRBJ2-3, with 7 bases identical to TRBD1. CDR1 and CDR2 (germline): SGHTA, FQGTGA. Germline trimming cut 1 base from V and 2 bases from J; bases unmatched to any gene: 0. The CDR3 has 14 residues. CDR3 region: CASSLKGATDTQYF. CDR3 bases: TGTGCCAGCAGCTTAAAGGGGGCCACAGATACGCAGTATTTT.